This paragraph reports one T cell receptor beta chain. Clones were sequenced by immunoSEQ multiplex PCR, and TCRdb holds only the in-frame ones, with some missing. The sample consists of a few hundred thousand clones, more than 75% of them appearing once. This entry comes from a study of blood T cell repertoires in COVID-19. The overall study: The study counted Cohort 3 donors as recovered given two negative PCRs, clearance, or symptom resolution.

V dropped 3 bases and J dropped 14; count of bases not matched to a gene: 8. Germline CDR1 reads KGHSH; CDR2 reads LQKENI. CDR3 length: 14 residues. In assigning cohorts, the study relied on participant-reported clinical history. This rearrangement joins TRBV18 to TRBJ2-2; 11 bases line up with TRBD1. The sample taken for sequencing was PBMCs or T cells enriched from blood (not recorded which). The clonotype originates from a woman aged 60-70 years in a cohort exposed to, infected with or recovered from COVID-19 (not recorded which). CDR3 in amino acids: CASSPDRGTGGLFF. The CDR3 region has the DNA TGTGCCAGCTCACCGGACCGGGGGACAGGGGGACTGTTTTTT. The variable domain in full, completed from reference TRBV18 and TRBJ2-2, reads NAGVMQNPRHLVRRRGQEARLRCSPMKGHSHVYWYRQLPEEGLKFMVYLQKENIIDESGMPKERFSAEFPKEGPSILRIQQVVRGDSAAYFCASSPDRGTGGLFFGEGSRLTVL.